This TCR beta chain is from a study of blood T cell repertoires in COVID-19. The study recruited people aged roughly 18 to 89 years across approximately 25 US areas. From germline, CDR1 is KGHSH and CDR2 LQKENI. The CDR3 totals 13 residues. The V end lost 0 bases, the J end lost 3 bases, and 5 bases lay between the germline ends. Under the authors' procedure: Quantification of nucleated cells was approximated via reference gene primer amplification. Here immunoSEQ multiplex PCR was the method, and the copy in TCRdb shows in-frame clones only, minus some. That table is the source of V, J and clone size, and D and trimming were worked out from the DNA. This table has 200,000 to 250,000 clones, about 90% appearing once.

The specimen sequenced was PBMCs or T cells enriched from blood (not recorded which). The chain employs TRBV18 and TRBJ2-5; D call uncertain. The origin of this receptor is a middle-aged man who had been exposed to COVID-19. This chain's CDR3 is CASSPPSEETQYF. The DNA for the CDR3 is TGTGCCAGCTCACCACCGTCAGAAGAGACCCAGTACTTC. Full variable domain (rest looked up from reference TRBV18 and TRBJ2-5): NAGVMQNPRHLVRRRGQEARLRCSPMKGHSHVYWYRQLPEEGLKFMVYLQKENIIDESGMPKERFSAEFPKEGPSILRIQQVVRGDSAAYFCASSPPSEETQYFGPGTRLLVL.